The following is a TCR beta chain sequence with its context. Its antigen target is currently unknown. No qualities accompany the bases; no much larger clone lies one base away. The data were obtained in a study of T cell responses to AZD1222 COVID-19 vaccine (dated by TCRdb to the early 2020s). Notes on the research overall: TCR sequencing covered some 250 trial participants: roughly 200 given two doses of AZD1222 and around 25 given two doses of MenACWY control vaccine. Enrollment into the trials was organized by age into subgroups of 18-55, 56-69 and 70-plus years, and those subgroups contained about 160, 30 and 59 TCR-sequenced participants, respectively. What the study reported, not specific to this receptor: Nearly half of unique spike-specific TCRs reportedly recognized epitopes outside regions mutated in the B.1.351 and B.1.1.7 variants. A significant rise in spike-specific TCR breadth and depth was observed after two AZD1222 doses relative to day 0 and relative to MenACWY recipients. Conclusions about previously exposed vaccinees are limited, since just five or six AZD1222 recipients were seropositive for SARS-CoV-2 at baseline. Because no day 14 peak-response samples were available, the repertoires could be characterized only after the peak T cell response. In the small 56-69-year group, the increase in depth fell short of significance, most likely because of low power. Vaccine-associated CD4 TCRs spanned the whole spike protein, with dominant responses in regions 160-218 and 743-854. Most participants were white British and females outnumbered males, and the authors suggested that clonal diversity may have been underestimated.

Counted from cysteine to phenylalanine, this CDR3 has 24 amino acids. Only CDR3 DNA remains: 72 bases, in frame from the first base. CDR1 LNHNV and CDR2 YYDKDF are derived from the germline V gene (reference sequence). V and J are truncated by 0 bases and 0 bases respectively, leaving an intervening sequence of 33 bases. The meaning of the sample's time point label: about 28 days (+/-7) after the second vaccine dose. The sample's treatment or condition, from its label and the paper: meningococcal conjugate vaccine given as trial control. Samples from vaccinated people were obtained from the UK trials COV001 and COV002, which included a single-blind randomized controlled phase 2/3 trial of AZD1222 (ChAdOx1 nCoV-19) in healthy adults. For TCRbeta chain sequencing, PBMC samples from trial participants were taken at day 0 and at day 28 after the second dose. The CDR3 regions of human TCRbeta chains were analyzed by immunosequencing. Concerning the study's data processing: TCRs in the repertoires were compared against a reference library of SARS-CoV-2-specific TCRs that had been generated with the MIRA antigen-specificity platform. Breadth was defined as the fraction of unique TCRs that were SARS-CoV-2-associated, and depth was defined as the fraction of total T cells that were SARS-CoV-2-associated. Using the MIRA data, every spike-specific TCR was mapped to the spike region that the TCR reacted to and assigned to either a CD4 or a CD8 class. Log10-transformed breadth and depth values were compared by one-way ANOVA with Sidak's multiple comparisons tests. Drawn from immuneACCESS, this table holds only the in-frame rearrangements with V and J called that TCRdb kept. Clones are partly lost; checked studies trace under half to an unresolved V gene and leave the rest unexplained. D and trimming were read from the DNA, whereas the V and J calls and clone size are those reported in that table. The sample table shows roughly 40,000 clones, and 88% are seen once. Of the sample, about 27% is held by the ten largest clones.

This sequence originates from an adult who received the MenACWY meningococcal vaccine as a control. Recombination joined TRBV15 with TRBJ2-4; the D gene could be TRBD1 or TRBD2, each one agreeing over 5 bases. This specimen was peripheral blood, taken 28 days after the second dose of the MenACWY control vaccine. The sequenced DNA is TGTGCCACCAGCAGAGATTCCGTTACCAGGATGAGGGGTAAAGCGGAGCTAGCCAAAAACATTCAGTACTTC. Translated, it reads CATSRDSVTRMRGKAELAKNIQYF.